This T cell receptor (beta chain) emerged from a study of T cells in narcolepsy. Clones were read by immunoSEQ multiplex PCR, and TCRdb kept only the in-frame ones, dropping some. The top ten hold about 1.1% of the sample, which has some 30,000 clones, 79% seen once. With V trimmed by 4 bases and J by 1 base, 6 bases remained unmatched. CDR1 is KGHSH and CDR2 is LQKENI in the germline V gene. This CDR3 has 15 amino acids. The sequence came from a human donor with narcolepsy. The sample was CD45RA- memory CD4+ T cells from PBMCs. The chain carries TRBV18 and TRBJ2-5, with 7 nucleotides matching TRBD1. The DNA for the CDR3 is TGTGCCAGCTCACTAAAAGACAGGGCCCAAGAGACCCAGTACTTC. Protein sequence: CASSLKDRAQETQYF. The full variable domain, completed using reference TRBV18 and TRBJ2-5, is NAGVMQNPRHLVRRRGQEARLRCSPMKGHSHVYWYRQLPEEGLKFMVYLQKENIIDESGMPKERFSAEFPKEGPSILRIQQVVRGDSAAYFCASSLKDRAQETQYFGPGTRLLVL.